Listed here are 27 T cell receptor beta chains from one sample, sequenced in a study of cytomegalovirus exposure and HLA in healthy donors. The PCR ran on 60 Vbeta and 13 Jbeta primers. Here immunoSEQ multiplex PCR was the method, and the copy in TCRdb shows in-frame clones only, minus some. The top ten hold just under 3% of the sample, which has roughly 200,000 clones, around 75% seen once. The sample taken for sequencing was PBMCs. These receptors all stem from a male donor in good health and CMV-seronegative.

This clone came up once. The genes are TRBV18 and TRBJ1-5, with 8 positions matching TRBD1. CDR3 size: 15 residues. J lost 5 bases, V lost 3 bases, and 6 bases had no gene match. Germline-derived CDR1 and CDR2 are KGHSH and LQKENI. The DNA for the CDR3 is TGTGCCAGCTCACCCCAGGGGGCGCGAGATCAGCCCCAGCATTTT. Its protein product is CASSPQGARDQPQHF.

V and J are TRBV7-2 and TRBJ1-5, with D hard to call. CDR1 is SGHTA, CDR2 FQGNSA, per germline. V was shortened by 2 bases and J by 5 bases, with 10 bases between the two germline ends. This CDR3 is 14 amino acids long. The CDR3 loop reads CASSLMGGDQPQHF. CDR3 DNA: TGTGCCAGCAGCTTAATGGGCGGGGATCAGCCCCAGCATTTT. Looking up the rest from reference TRBV7-2 and TRBJ1-5 gives the full variable domain: GAGVSQSPSNKVTEKGKDVELRCDPISGHTALYWYRQSLGQGLEFLIYFQGNSAPDKSGLPSDRFSAERTGGSVSTLTIQRTQQEDSAVYLCASSLMGGDQPQHFGDGTRLSIL.

J is TRBJ1-5 and V is TRBV6-5, with TRBD1 matching 8 bases. Germline lookup yields CDR1 MNHEY and CDR2 SVGAGI. The CDR3 is 15 amino acids. V lost 8 bases to trimming and J lost 7 bases; unmatched junction nucleotides: 13. CDR3 sequence reads: CASASSDRGWQPQHF. CDR3 DNA sequence: TGTGCCAGCGCCTCCTCCGACAGGGGCTGGCAGCCCCAGCATTTT.

This chain connects TRBV4-2 to TRBJ2-5; 12 bases align to TRBD2. Germline CDR1 LGHNA, CDR2 YNFKEQ. The CDR3 is made up of 18 amino acids. V lost 3 bases and J lost 0; bases outside the gene matches: 8. Here the CDR3 reads CASSHQTGTSGYQETQYF. DNA of the CDR3: TGTGCCAGCAGCCACCAAACCGGGACTAGCGGGTACCAAGAGACCCAGTACTTC.

The chain joins TRBV12-5 to TRBJ2-3, with 7 bases identical to TRBD1. Germline loops: CDR1 LGHNT, CDR2 FRNRAP. J was trimmed by 2 bases and V by 0 bases; bases with no gene match: 17. CDR3 length: 20 residues. In DNA form, the CDR3 reads TGTGCTAGTGGTTTGGTAGGCCCAGGGGGAGAGGGAGAAATCACAGATACGCAGTATTTT. Protein sequence: CASGLVGPGGEGEITDTQYF.

The chain couples TRBV13 to TRBJ2-1; D is ambiguous. The CDR3 length is 12 residues. Trimming removed 4 bases from V and 8 bases from J, with 9 bases in between. Looked up from germline, CDR1 is PRHDT and CDR2 is FYEKMQ (reference sequence). The CDR3 spells CASSSHSYEQFF. The CDR3 nucleotides are TGTGCCAGCAGCTCCCATAGTTATGAGCAGTTCTTC.

The chain has TRBV9 and TRBJ2-5; weak D call: TRBD2 (7 bases). CDR1 and CDR2 from the germline V gene are SGDLS and YYNGEE. V was cut by 0 bases and J by 5 bases, with 20 bases left in between. CDR3 length: 17 residues. The CDR3, as DNA: TGTGCCAGCAGCGTAGACGGAGGGGGGGGGCAAGACGAGACCCAGTACTTC. Its protein product is CASSVDGGGGQDETQYF.

The sample holds a few counts of this clone. V is TRBV6-5 and J is TRBJ2-3, with TRBD2 identical over 11 bases. The V gene's germline CDR1 is MNHEY and CDR2 SVGAGI. The junction had 5 bases not matched to a gene; V was cut back by 4 bases and J by 2 bases. CDR3 length equals 16 residues. The CDR3 spells CASSSLAGGYTDTQYF. The CDR3 nucleotides are TGTGCCAGCAGTTCTCTAGCGGGGGGCTACACAGATACGCAGTATTTT.

The genes are TRBV9 and TRBJ2-2; unclear D gene. The CDR3 is 16 residues long. V was shortened by 0 bases and J by 0 bases, with 9 bases between the two germline ends. Germline assignment: CDR1 SGDLS and CDR2 YYNGEE. This CDR3 reads CASSVGSPSNTGELFF. Here the CDR3 DNA reads TGTGCCAGCAGCGTAGGGAGCCCCTCGAACACCGGGGAGCTGTTTTTT. Full variable domain (missing parts from reference TRBV9 and TRBJ2-2): DSGVTQTPKHLITATGQRVTLRCSPRSGDLSVYWYQQSLDQGLQFLIQYYNGEERAKGNILERFSAQQFPDLHSELNLSSLELGDSALYFCASSVGSPSNTGELFFGEGSRLTVL.

The chain is built from TRBV7-8 and TRBJ1-3; 9 bases agree with TRBD1. Germline values: CDR1 SGHVS, CDR2 FQNEAQ. The trim removed 5 bases at V and 4 bases at J, leaving 12 bases unmatched. The CDR3 loop spans 17 amino acids. The CDR3 reads CASSRPGTGFAGNTIYF. DNA of the CDR3: TGTGCCAGCAGCCGTCCCGGGACAGGGTTTGCGGGAAACACCATATATTTT.

CDR3 loop: CAWSTALGFRGRAGDTQYF. The CDR3 region has the DNA TGTGCCTGGAGTACCGCCCTCGGGTTTCGCGGGAGGGCCGGGGATACGCAGTATTTT. The chain joins TRBV30 to TRBJ2-3, with 9 positions matching TRBD2. Looked up from germline, CDR1 is GTSNPN and CDR2 is SVGIG (reference sequence). CDR3 size: 19 residues. The V segment lost 2 bases and the J segment 6 bases; nucleotides outside the gene matches: 21.

The rearrangement joins TRBV28 to TRBJ1-1; D is unresolved. CDR3 length equals 14 residues. With 5 bases removed from V and 6 bases from J, the gap between germline ends came to 16 bases. The V gene's germline CDR1 is MDHEN and CDR2 SYDVKM. CDR3 coding DNA: TGTGCCAGCAGTCGTCCCACCGGTCCCTCTGAAGCTTTCTTT. Translated: CASSRPTGPSEAFF.

J is TRBJ1-5 and V is TRBV30; 9 nucleotides align to TRBD1. With 4 bases clipped from V and 6 bases from J, the junction kept 4 bases outside the gene matches. Germline loops: CDR1 GTSNPN, CDR2 SVGIG (reference sequence). This CDR3 spans 13 amino acids. The CDR3 bases are TGTGCCTGGACGGGACAGGGCGCTCAGCCCCAGCATTTT. Translated, it gives CAWTGQGAQPQHF.

As for this clone: An end of the junction differs from the germline gene, which may be a read error. Other DNA sequences in this specimen translate into the identical CDR3. The V gene is TRBV6-1, the J gene TRBJ1-5; D is undetermined. The CDR3 sequence is 14 residues long. The germline CDR1 and CDR2 sequences are MNHNS and SASEGT. The CDR3 protein is CASSSADSNQPQHF. CDR3 DNA: TGTGCCAGCAGCTCGGCGGATAGCAACCAGCCCCAGCATTTT.

The V gene is TRBV18, the J gene TRBJ2-1; perhaps TRBD1 as D (6 bases). Germline lookup yields CDR1 KGHSH and CDR2 LQKENI. V lost 2 bases to trimming and J lost 4 bases, with 12 bases between them. CDR3 length equals 15 residues. DNA of the CDR3: TGTGCCAGCTCACCAACAGGGTTGGGATACAATGAGCAGTTCTTC. Amino acid sequence: CASSPTGLGYNEQFF.

The chain links TRBV6-5 to TRBJ2-7, with D perhaps TRBD1 (6 bases). CDR3 length: 14 amino acids. V lost 4 bases and J 0 bases, leaving 10 bases between the germline ends. Germline V gene lookup returns CDR1 MNHEY and CDR2 SVGAGI. The CDR3 protein is CASSWQGSSYEQYF. The CDR3 DNA follows: TGTGCCAGCAGTTGGCAGGGGTCCTCCTACGAGCAGTACTTC.

This clone is a singleton in its sample. This rearrangement joins TRBV9 to TRBJ2-1, with D unclear. From germline, CDR1 is SGDLS and CDR2 YYNGEE. The CDR3 totals 13 residues. V gave up 0 bases and J gave up 9 bases, with 10 bases separating them. The CDR3 bases are TGTGCCAGCAGCGTAGACCGATCCGGTGAGCAGTTCTTC. Protein product: CASSVDRSGEQFF. The full variable domain, with the rest looked up from reference TRBV9 and TRBJ2-1, is DSGVTQTPKHLITATGQRVTLRCSPRSGDLSVYWYQQSLDQGLQFLIQYYNGEERAKGNILERFSAQQFPDLHSELNLSSLELGDSALYFCASSVDRSGEQFFGPGTRLTVL.

The chain recombines TRBV10-3 with TRBJ1-2; 10 bases are a match to TRBD1. Trimming at V came to 6 bases and at J to 5 bases, leaving 15 bases not matched to a gene. CDR1 and CDR2 (germline): ENHRY, SYGVKD. The CDR3 length is 17 residues. The CDR3 region has the DNA TGTGCCATCAGCAGTAATACCGGGACAGGGGAGGTGTATGGCTACACCTTC. Residues: CAISSNTGTGEVYGYTF.

This clone has just one count. The sample contains more than one DNA sequence encoding this CDR3. The chain carries TRBV7-9 and TRBJ2-1; tentatively, D is TRBD1 (6 bases). Trimming stripped 3 bases from V and 0 bases from J, with 9 bases between. Germline V gives CDR1 SEHNR, CDR2 FQNEAQ (reference sequence). This CDR3 has 15 residues. CDR3: CASSFRGSSYNEQFF. CDR3 in DNA: TGTGCCAGCAGCTTTAGGGGGAGCTCCTACAATGAGCAGTTCTTC.

The chain joins TRBV5-5 to TRBJ2-1, with 10 positions matching TRBD2. The germline V gene encodes CDR1 SGHKS and CDR2 YYEKEE (reference sequence). The CDR3 consists of 15 residues. The trim removed 2 bases at V and 4 bases at J, leaving 3 bases unmatched. CDR3 amino acids: CASSFTSGEYNEQFF. DNA for the CDR3: TGTGCCAGCAGCTTTACTAGCGGGGAGTACAATGAGCAGTTCTTC.

This clone was recorded once. This chain's CDR3 is CASSLDRVHGNTEAFF. The CDR3 nucleotides read TGTGCCAGCAGCTTAGACAGGGTGCATGGGAACACTGAAGCTTTCTTT. The rearrangement links TRBV7-9 to TRBJ1-1, with D perhaps matching TRBD1 (6 bases). Between the trimmed V and J ends, which lost 1 base and 1 base, there was a span of 13 bases. Germline lookup yields CDR1 SEHNR and CDR2 FQNEAQ (reference sequence). This CDR3 has 16 amino acids.

Only one count was recorded for this clone. The chain couples TRBV27 to TRBJ1-2; 7 bases are a match to TRBD1. Germline trimming cut 8 bases from V and 4 bases from J; bases unmatched to any gene: 10. Germline V CDR1 and CDR2: MNHEY, SMNVEV (reference sequence). The CDR3 runs to 14 residues. In nucleotides, the CDR3 is TGTGCCAGCGGTCGCCTCGGGACAGTCTATGGCTACACCTTC. It encodes CASGRLGTVYGYTF.

The chain recombines TRBV6-1 with TRBJ2-1; 7 bases align to TRBD1. V lost 5 bases, J lost 5 bases, and 9 bases stayed unmatched. This CDR3 region has 15 residues. Germline V gene sequence: CDR1 MNHNS, CDR2 SASEGT. This CDR3 reads CASSLRTGQNNEQFF. The CDR3 bases are TGTGCCAGCAGTCTCAGGACAGGTCAGAACAATGAGCAGTTCTTC.

The chain joins TRBV5-1 to TRBJ1-5, with TRBD1 matching 8 bases. J gave up 8 bases and V 0 bases, and 7 bases lay outside the gene matches. CDR3 length equals 15 residues. Looked up from germline, CDR1 is SGHRS and CDR2 is YFSETQ. In nucleotides, the CDR3 is TGCGCCAGCAGCTTGGGGCAGGGGGCATTGGAGCCCCAGCATTTT. It translates to CASSLGQGALEPQHF. Based on the CDR3 plus reference TRBV5-1 and TRBJ1-5, the full variable domain is KAGVTQTPRYLIKTRGQQVTLSCSPISGHRSVSWYQQTPGQGLQFLFEYFSETQRNKGNFPGRFSGRQFSNSRSEMNVSTLELGDSALYLCASSLGQGALEPQHFGDGTRLSIL.

The J gene is TRBJ2-3, the V gene TRBV30; tentatively, D is TRBD2 (6 bases). This CDR3 comprises 18 residues. Per germline, CDR1 GTSNPN and CDR2 SVGIG (reference sequence). V gave up 4 bases and J gave up 1 base, with 24 bases separating them. CDR3 in DNA: TGTGCCTGGAACAAAGGACAAAGTACGTGGGGGGGCACAGATACGCAGTATTTT. Its translation: CAWNKGQSTWGGTDTQYF.

The chain joins TRBV5-1 to TRBJ2-2; TRBD2 matches 9 bases. Trimming at V came to 4 bases and at J to 1 base, leaving 2 bases not matched to a gene. CDR3 length: 15 amino acids. The germline CDR1 and CDR2 sequences are SGHRS and YFSETQ. The CDR3 is CASSISGGNTGELFF. CDR3 DNA sequence: TGCGCCAGCAGCATTAGCGGGGGGAACACCGGGGAGCTGTTTTTT.

This clone was counted between two and nine times. Other DNA sequences within the sample encode an identical CDR3. The rearrangement joins TRBV6-6 to TRBJ1-1; D gene ambiguous. Deletions cut 5 bases from V and 2 bases from J, with 15 bases between. Germline lookup yields CDR1 MNHNY and CDR2 SVGAGI (reference sequence). The CDR3 extends over 15 amino acids. The DNA of the CDR3 is TGTGCCAGCAGTAGCCCCGGGCGGGGTAACACTGAAGCTTTCTTT. Amino acids: CASSSPGRGNTEAFF.